This is a list of T cell receptor beta chains from one sample in a study of PD-L1 blockade in urothelial cancer. Generated by immunoSEQ multiplex PCR, the TCRdb table keeps only in-frame clones and is missing some. The sample includes some 71,000 clones, approximately 83% seen only once; the top ten take about 15%. The sequencing here drew on PBMCs, taken around atezolizumab (anti-PD-L1) treatment. The source of these receptors is a man in his 60s with urothelial cancer. The CDR3 runs from the conserved cysteine through the conserved F or W. A D gene is named only where the DNA matches it firmly. For some rows the clone size is stated as once, few or many, or as a class when expanded; others skip it.

j_gene	v_gene	d_gene	abundance	CDR3aa	CDR3nt
TRBJ2-5	TRBV7-2	TRBD2	NA	CASRPRRTSGGETQYF	TGTGCCAGCAGACCCCGACGGACTAGCGGGGGAGAGACCCAGTACTTC
TRBJ2-5	TRBV7-8	NA	NA	CASSFSTGETQYF	TGTGCCAGCAGCTTCTCGACGGGGGAGACCCAGTACTTC
TRBJ2-4	TRBV28	TRBD1	NA	CASSPGGAAKNIQYF	TGTGCCAGCAGTCCAGGGGGCGCTGCCAAAAACATTCAGTACTTC
TRBJ2-6	TRBV7-9	TRBD1	NA	CASSPDRGIGSGANVLTF	TGTGCCAGCAGCCCTGACAGGGGGATTGGCTCTGGGGCCAACGTCCTGACTTTC
TRBJ2-2	TRBV5-6	TRBD1	NA	CASSIGTGGYRELFF	TGTGCCAGCAGCATCGGGACAGGGGGGTACCGGGAGCTGTTTTTT
TRBJ2-7	TRBV2	TRBD1	NA	CASKETGVNYEQYF	TGTGCCAGCAAGGAGACAGGGGTGAACTACGAGCAGTACTTC
TRBJ2-7	TRBV11-1	TRBD1	NA	CASSSRLTGGHEQYF	TGTGCCAGCAGCTCACGCCTCACAGGGGGCCACGAGCAGTACTTC
TRBJ1-1	TRBV5-1	TRBD1	NA	CASSLLPGQGRTEAFF	TGCGCCAGCAGCTTGCTACCGGGACAGGGGAGGACTGAAGCTTTCTTT
TRBJ2-5	TRBV9	TRBD1	NA	CASSVGQGVKETQYF	TGTGCCAGCAGCGTAGGACAGGGTGTGAAAGAGACCCAGTACTTC
TRBJ2-5	TRBV7-3	NA	NA	CASSSGIRGETQYF	TGTGCCAGCAGCTCAGGGATCCGGGGGGAGACCCAGTACTTC
TRBJ1-5	TRBV4-1	NA	few	CASSQSTGDGPQHF	TGCGCCAGCAGCCAATCCACAGGCGATGGCCCCCAGCATTTT
TRBJ1-5	TRBV6-1	NA	once	CASRTRVSQPQHF	TGTGCCAGCAGAACCAGGGTCAGTCAGCCCCAGCATTTT
TRBJ1-1	TRBV18	TRBD1	NA	CASSPGQGIPEAFF	TGTGCCAGCTCACCGGGACAGGGGATCCCTGAAGCTTTCTTT
TRBJ2-1	TRBV20-1	NA	NA	CSAKLYNEQFF	TGCAGTGCCAAACTCTACAATGAGCAGTTCTTC
TRBJ2-5	TRBV28	TRBD1	NA	CASSGPTGVGETQYF	TGTGCCAGCAGTGGACCAACAGGGGTGGGAGAGACCCAGTACTTC
TRBJ2-1	TRBV19	TRBD1	NA	CASSLGQNNEQFF	TGTGCCAGTAGTCTGGGACAGAACAATGAGCAGTTCTTC
TRBJ1-1	TRBV4-3	NA	few	CASSQERGYGTEAFF	TGCGCCAGCAGCCAAGAACGGGGGTATGGCACTGAAGCTTTCTTT
TRBJ2-3	TRBV29-1	NA	NA	CSAGGDTAADTQYF	TGCAGCGCTGGGGGCGATACAGCGGCAGATACGCAGTATTTT
TRBJ2-7	TRBV7-2	TRBD1	NA	CASRDRGLYEQYF	TGTGCCAGCAGGGACAGGGGGCTTTACGAGCAGTACTTC
TRBJ1-2	TRBV7-9	NA	NA	CASSLAQGIQMYGYTF	TGTGCCAGCAGCTTAGCCCAGGGGATACAGATGTATGGCTACACCTTC
TRBJ1-3	TRBV7-8	NA	NA	CASSPPRSRAGNTIYF	TGTGCCAGCAGCCCACCGCGGTCCAGGGCTGGAAACACCATATATTTT
TRBJ1-1	TRBV6-5	NA	once	CASRQGQDTEAFF	TGTGCCAGCAGGCAGGGGCAGGACACTGAAGCTTTCTTT
TRBJ1-6	TRBV7-9	NA	NA	CASSPAGSSTPLHF	TGTGCCAGCAGCCCCGCGGGTAGTAGCACACCCCTCCACTTT
TRBJ1-2	TRBV5-1	TRBD1	NA	CASSLGDRAGSYGYTF	TGCGCCAGCAGCTTGGGTGACAGGGCGGGTAGCTATGGCTACACCTTC
TRBJ2-6	TRBV5-1	TRBD2	NA	CASSLVPSGGALSGANVLTF	TGCGCCAGCAGCTTGGTTCCCAGCGGGGGGGCCTTATCTGGGGCCAACGTCCTGACTTTC
TRBJ2-5	TRBV9	TRBD2	NA	CASSGIGGAAETQYF	TGTGCCAGCAGCGGCATCGGGGGGGCCGCGGAGACCCAGTACTTC
TRBJ1-4	TRBV5-1	TRBD1	NA	CASSLTGFEDEKLFF	TGCGCCAGCAGCCTGACAGGGTTTGAGGATGAAAAACTGTTTTTT
TRBJ1-4	TRBV27	NA	NA	CASSLWGPQGKNEKLFF	TGTGCCAGCAGTTTATGGGGGCCACAGGGAAAAAATGAAAAACTGTTTTTT
TRBJ1-1	TRBV18	NA	NA	CASSLPAGQNTEAFF	TGTGCCAGCTCACTCCCGGCAGGGCAGAACACTGAAGCTTTCTTT
TRBJ2-7	TRBV5-4	TRBD1	NA	CASSWGTGEFYEQYF	TGTGCCAGCAGCTGGGGGACAGGGGAATTCTACGAGCAGTACTTC
TRBJ2-1	TRBV5-1	TRBD1	NA	CASSLPQGDNEQFF	TGCGCCAGCAGCTTGCCCCAGGGGGACAATGAGCAGTTCTTC
TRBJ2-5	TRBV7-2	TRBD1	once	CASSPGTGGETQYF	TGTGCCAGCAGCCCAGGGACAGGGGGAGAGACCCAGTACTTC
TRBJ1-2	TRBV5-6	NA	NA	CASSLLTANYGYTF	TGTGCCAGCAGCTTACTGACAGCAAACTATGGCTACACCTTC
TRBJ2-3	TRBV7-9	NA	NA	CASTTLTADTQYF	TGTGCCAGCACTACCCTCACGGCAGATACGCAGTATTTT
TRBJ2-6	TRBV19	NA	NA	CASSIRPLRLSGANVLTF	TGTGCCAGTAGTATAAGACCACTTAGACTGTCTGGGGCCAACGTCCTGACTTTC
TRBJ2-7	TRBV5-8	NA	NA	CASSFFDEQYF	TGTGCCAGCAGCTTTTTCGACGAGCAGTACTTC
TRBJ1-5	TRBV27	TRBD1	NA	CASTYGGQGESGSNQPQHF	TGTGCCAGCACTTATGGGGGACAGGGGGAAAGTGGAAGCAATCAGCCCCAGCATTTT
TRBJ2-2	TRBV7-2	TRBD1	NA	CASSFTGAGELFF	TGTGCCAGCAGCTTTACAGGGGCCGGGGAGCTGTTTTTT
TRBJ1-1	TRBV5-8	NA	NA	CASSFRFGGRMNTEAFF	TGTGCCAGCAGCTTTCGTTTCGGGGGAAGGATGAACACTGAAGCTTTCTTT
TRBJ2-3	TRBV9	TRBD2	NA	CASSVGLAGGQDTQYF	TGTGCCAGCAGCGTCGGACTAGCGGGGGGGCAAGATACGCAGTATTTT
TRBJ2-4	TRBV5-4	TRBD1	NA	CASSHRDRGRIAKNIQYF	TGTGCCAGCAGCCACCGGGACAGGGGGCGCATAGCCAAAAACATTCAGTACTTC
TRBJ2-7	TRBV5-6	NA	NA	CASSSLGGAGDEQYF	TGTGCCAGCAGCTCGTTAGGGGGGGCTGGGGACGAGCAGTACTTC
TRBJ2-7	TRBV6-1	TRBD2	NA	CASSEALYSPYGRVYEQYF	TGTGCCAGCAGTGAAGCGCTTTATAGCCCGTACGGGAGGGTTTACGAGCAGTACTTC
TRBJ2-3	TRBV4-1	TRBD2	NA	CASSQAPLRGGVKPTDTQYF	TGCGCCAGCAGCCAAGCCCCCCTACGCGGGGGGGTAAAGCCCACAGATACGCAGTATTTT
TRBJ1-1	TRBV11-3	NA	once	CASSPRGILPGRDTEAFF	TGTGCCAGCAGCCCCCGGGGCATTCTTCCAGGGAGGGACACTGAAGCTTTCTTT
TRBJ1-1	TRBV15	NA	NA	CATSRDLGRLEAFF	TGTGCCACCAGCAGAGATCTGGGCCGTTTGGAAGCTTTCTTT
TRBJ1-1	TRBV20-1	NA	NA	CSALTPARAFF	TGCAGTGCCCTGACCCCGGCTAGAGCTTTCTTT
TRBJ1-1	TRBV7-2	NA	NA	CASSQNRDNTEAFF	TGTGCCAGCAGCCAGAACAGGGATAACACTGAAGCTTTCTTT
TRBJ1-1	TRBV30	TRBD1	NA	CACWGAGTGYGRVSNTEAFF	TGTGCCTGTTGGGGGGCAGGGACAGGGTACGGAAGGGTCTCGAACACTGAAGCTTTCTTT
TRBJ1-4	TRBV6-1	NA	NA	CASSVGPANEKLFF	TGTGCCAGCAGTGTGGGGCCAGCTAATGAAAAACTGTTTTTT
TRBJ2-1	TRBV12-5	TRBD1	few	CASGLERQGSEQFF	TGTGCTAGTGGTTTGGAAAGACAGGGGTCTGAGCAGTTCTTC
TRBJ1-5	TRBV6-1	NA	NA	CASSGGISGQPQHF	TGTGCCAGCAGTGGGGGCATCTCTGGGCAGCCCCAGCATTTT
TRBJ2-3	TRBV9	NA	NA	CASSNYQGRKDTQYF	TGTGCCAGCAGCAACTACCAGGGGCGGAAAGATACGCAGTATTTT
TRBJ2-7	TRBV2	TRBD1	NA	CARDRGQGEQYF	TGTGCCAGAGACAGGGGGCAAGGCGAGCAGTACTTC